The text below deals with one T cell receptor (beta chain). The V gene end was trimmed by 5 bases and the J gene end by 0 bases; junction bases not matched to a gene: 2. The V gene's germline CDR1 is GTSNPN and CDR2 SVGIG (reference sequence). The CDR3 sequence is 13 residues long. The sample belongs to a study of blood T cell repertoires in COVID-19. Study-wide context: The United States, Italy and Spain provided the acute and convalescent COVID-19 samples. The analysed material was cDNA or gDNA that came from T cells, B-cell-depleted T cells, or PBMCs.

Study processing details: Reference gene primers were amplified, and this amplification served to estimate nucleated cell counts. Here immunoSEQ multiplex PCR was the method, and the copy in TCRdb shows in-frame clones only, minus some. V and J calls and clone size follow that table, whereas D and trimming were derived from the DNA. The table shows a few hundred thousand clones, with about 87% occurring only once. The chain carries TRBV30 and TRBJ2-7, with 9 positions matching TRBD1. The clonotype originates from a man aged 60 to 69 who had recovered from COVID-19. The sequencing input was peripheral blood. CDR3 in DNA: TGTGCCTGGGGACAGGGGCTCTCCTACGAGCAGTACTTC. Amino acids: CAWGQGLSYEQYF.